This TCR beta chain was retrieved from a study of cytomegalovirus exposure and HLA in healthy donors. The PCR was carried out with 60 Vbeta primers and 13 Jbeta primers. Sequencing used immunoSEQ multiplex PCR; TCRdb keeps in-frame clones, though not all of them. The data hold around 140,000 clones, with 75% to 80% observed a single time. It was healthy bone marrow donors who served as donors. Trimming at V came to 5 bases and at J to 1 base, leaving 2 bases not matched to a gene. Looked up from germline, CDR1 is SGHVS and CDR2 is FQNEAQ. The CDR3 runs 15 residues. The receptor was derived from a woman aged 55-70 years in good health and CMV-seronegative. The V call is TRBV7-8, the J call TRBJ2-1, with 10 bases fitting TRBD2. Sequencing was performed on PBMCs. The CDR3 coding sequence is TGTGCCAGCAGCCCACTAGCGGGATCCTACAATGAGCAGTTCTTC. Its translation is CASSPLAGSYNEQFF.